One sample yielded the 22 T cell receptor beta chains listed below, sequenced in a study of OX40 agonist ivuxolimab in advanced cancers. Produced via immunoSEQ multiplex PCR; TCRdb's table is partial and in-frame only. The table includes about 96,000 clones, under 90% detected once. This sample comprised CD4+ or CD8+ T cells sorted from blood, obtained in a trial of the OX40 agonist ivuxolimab. The origin of the receptors is an adult with an advanced solid tumor such as melanoma, head and neck, liver or kidney cancer.

The rearrangement uses TRBV23-1 and TRBJ1-1, with D perhaps matching TRBD1 (5 bases). TRBV23-1 has ORF status, its function being uncertain. This CDR3 contains 16 residues. V lost 0 bases to trimming and J lost 5 bases, with 16 bases between them. CDR3 loop: CASSQSGKGLVTEAFF. CDR3 nucleotide sequence: TGCGCCAGCAGTCAATCGGGCAAGGGGCTGGTAACTGAAGCTTTCTTT.

The chain combines TRBV7-9 with TRBJ2-5, with D unclear. Deletions cut 3 bases from V and 5 bases from J, with 4 bases between. Germline V gene sequence: CDR1 SEHNR, CDR2 FQNEAQ (reference sequence). This CDR3 comprises 11 residues. CDR3 DNA sequence: TGTGCCAGCAGCTTTTTGGAGACCCAGTACTTC. This translates into CASSFLETQYF.

In this sample, this clone turned up once. The V call is TRBV5-1, the J call TRBJ2-1; 7 nucleotides align to TRBD2. V lost 9 bases, J lost 7 bases, and 7 bases stayed unmatched. Germline assignment: CDR1 SGHRS and CDR2 YFSETQ. CDR3 length equals 12 residues. CDR3 sequence reads: CATGRGENEQFF. In DNA form, the CDR3 reads TGCGCCACCGGCCGGGGGGAGAATGAGCAGTTCTTC.

The J gene is TRBJ2-3, the V gene TRBV5-1; D is ambiguous. The CDR3 is 12 amino acids. V gave up 5 bases and J gave up 4 bases, with 8 bases separating them. Germline V gives CDR1 SGHRS, CDR2 YFSETQ. CDR3 sequence (DNA): TGCGCCAGCAGTCCCACTCCAGATACGCAGTATTTT. Its protein is CASSPTPDTQYF.

This chain links TRBV5-1 with TRBJ2-7; D remains ambiguous. Germline assignment: CDR1 SGHRS and CDR2 YFSETQ. This CDR3 region has 12 residues. Trimming left V 5 bases short and J 3 bases short, with 9 bases between. CDR3: CASRDQLYEQYF. The CDR3 DNA is TGCGCCAGCAGGGACCAACTCTACGAGCAGTACTTC.

The rearrangement uses TRBV4-1 and TRBJ2-2; D may be TRBD1 (5 bases). Germline CDR1 reads MGHRA; CDR2 reads YSYEKL. V lost 3 bases and J lost 3, with 11 bases in between. The length of the CDR3 is 15 residues. CDR3 protein: CASSQLPGYTGELFF. The CDR3 DNA sequence: TGCGCCAGCAGCCAGCTGCCAGGGTACACCGGGGAGCTGTTTTTT.

The J gene is TRBJ2-1, the V gene TRBV15, with TRBD1 identical over 7 bases. Looked up from germline, CDR1 is LNHNV and CDR2 is YYDKDF (reference sequence). V lost 3 bases, J lost 6 bases, and 11 bases stayed unmatched. The length of the CDR3 is 16 residues. In DNA form, the CDR3 reads TGTGCCACCAGCAGCCTTAGACAGGGATGGCGCAATGAGCAGTTCTTC. As protein: CATSSLRQGWRNEQFF.

The chain uses TRBV29-1 and TRBJ2-7; 12 bases are a match to TRBD2. Looked up from germline, CDR1 is SQVTM and CDR2 is ANQGSEA. The CDR3 is 14 residues long. V dropped 8 bases and J dropped 4; count of bases not matched to a gene: 9. The CDR3 reads CSIMTSGSTYEQYF. CDR3 nucleotides: TGCAGCATAATGACTAGCGGGAGTACTTACGAGCAGTACTTC.

This clone was recorded a few times. The chain uses TRBV30 and TRBJ2-5; no reliable D call. Germline loops: CDR1 GTSNPN, CDR2 SVGIG (reference sequence). This CDR3 region has 13 residues. Deletions cut 0 bases from V and 7 bases from J, with 12 bases between. The DNA for the CDR3 is TGTGCCTGGAGTGTTATAGGGCTTGGGACCCAGTACTTC. It is translated as CAWSVIGLGTQYF.

V is TRBV10-3 and J is TRBJ1-5; no definite D call. This CDR3 is 15 amino acids long. V lost 7 bases and J lost 7, with 20 bases in between. Germline-derived CDR1 and CDR2 are ENHRY and SYGVKD. CDR3 residues: CAITENPGVGQPQHF. The DNA for the CDR3 is TGTGCCATCACCGAAAACCCCGGGGTCGGGCAGCCCCAGCATTTT.

The rearrangement joins TRBV14 to TRBJ1-2; D remains unclear. V was cut by 0 bases and J by 2 bases, with 7 bases left in between. The CDR3 consists of 14 residues. Germline CDR1 and CDR2: SGHDN and FVKESK. The DNA for the CDR3 is TGTGCCAGCAGCCAAGATGCCAGGAACTATGGCTACACCTTC. The encoded protein is CASSQDARNYGYTF.

The chain carries TRBV7-9 and TRBJ2-3, with D tentatively TRBD1 or TRBD2 (6 bases each). V lost 5 bases, J lost 4 bases, and 19 bases lay in between. The germline CDR1 and CDR2 sequences are SEHNR and FQNEAQ (reference sequence). The CDR3 totals 16 residues. CDR3: CASSPLVGGGADTQYF. The DNA of the CDR3 is TGTGCCAGCAGCCCACTTGTCGGGGGCGGCGCAGATACGCAGTATTTT.

This rearrangement joins TRBV7-2 to TRBJ2-1; a weak D match, TRBD2 (6 bases). This CDR3 comprises 14 residues. Trimming pared 2 bases from V and 8 bases from J, leaving 13 bases between. Germline V lookup: CDR1 SGHTA, CDR2 FQGNSA. The DNA for the CDR3 is TGTGCCAGCAGCTTACGGAGGGGAAGCCATGAGCAGTTCTTC. This gives the protein CASSLRRGSHEQFF.

This clone was seen more than once but under ten times. The rearrangement links TRBV27 to TRBJ1-3; perhaps TRBD1 as D (5 bases). CDR1 is MNHEY, CDR2 SMNVEV, per germline (reference sequence). This CDR3 has 13 residues. V was pared by 2 bases and J by 4 bases, with 6 bases between. CDR3 DNA sequence: TGTGCCAGCAGTTTAAGACAGGGAAACACCATATATTTT. Translating it yields CASSLRQGNTIYF.

This rearrangement joins TRBV6-1 to TRBJ1-5; 7 bases are shared with TRBD1. Germline V gene sequence: CDR1 MNHNS, CDR2 SASEGT. Trimming took 6 bases from V and 3 from J; bases not matched to a gene: 8. This CDR3 comprises 15 residues. This chain's CDR3 is CASSWGGQVNQPQHF. The CDR3, as DNA: TGTGCCAGCAGCTGGGGAGGACAGGTCAATCAGCCCCAGCATTTT.

CDR3 protein: CASSSSGTEQFF. In nucleotides, the CDR3 is TGTGCCAGCAGTTCGTCAGGAACTGAGCAGTTCTTC. The chain carries TRBV27 and TRBJ2-1, with no clear D. Trimming took off 4 bases at V and 9 bases at J, with 10 bases between the two ends. The CDR3 totals 12 residues. The germline gives CDR1 MNHEY, CDR2 SMNVEV (reference sequence).

V is TRBV5-4 and J is TRBJ2-1; TRBD2 agrees at 8 bases. CDR1 is SGHNT, CDR2 YYREEE, per germline (reference sequence). The CDR3 is made up of 17 amino acids. V shed 4 bases and J 2 bases; nucleotides not matched to a gene: 11. Written as DNA, the CDR3 is TGTGCCAGCAGCCGCGGAAGAGCGGGAGAGACCTACAATGAGCAGTTCTTC. It specifies CASSRGRAGETYNEQFF.

Comments on this clone: Other DNA sequences in this sample translate to the same CDR3. This chain joins TRBV7-9 and TRBJ2-2, with TRBD1 as a possible D gene (5 bases). V lost 2 bases and J 5 bases, leaving 6 bases between the germline ends. There are 13 residues in the CDR3. The germline gives CDR1 SEHNR, CDR2 FQNEAQ (reference sequence). The DNA for the CDR3 is TGTGCCAGCAGCTTACAGGGTACCGGGGAGCTGTTTTTT. It codes for CASSLQGTGELFF.

The chain couples TRBV6-5 to TRBJ1-2, with TRBD1 matching 8 bases. The CDR3 extends over 13 amino acids. Germline CDR1 and CDR2: MNHEY and SVGAGI. V shed 5 bases and J 4 bases; nucleotides not matched to a gene: 3. In DNA form, the CDR3 reads TGTGCCAGCAGTAACGACAGGGGCTATGGCTACACCTTC. It encodes CASSNDRGYGYTF.

The chain combines TRBV7-8 with TRBJ1-2, with D hard to call. The germline V gene encodes CDR1 SGHVS and CDR2 FQNEAQ. The CDR3 covers 16 residues. V lost 3 bases and J lost 8, with 22 bases in between. The CDR3 reads CASSLNLGQPWKGYTF. CDR3 in DNA: TGTGCCAGCAGCTTGAATTTGGGCCAGCCCTGGAAAGGCTACACCTTC.

V gene TRBV6-6 combines with J gene TRBJ1-2; D not certain. The germline V and J ends were trimmed by 0 bases and 8 bases, with 16 bases remaining between them. The V gene's germline CDR1 is MNHNY and CDR2 SVGAGI (reference sequence). There are 15 residues in the CDR3. The CDR3 DNA reads TGTGCCAGCAGTTACTCTCTCGAAGCCGGCCGAGGCTACACCTTC. Protein: CASSYSLEAGRGYTF.

The rearrangement uses TRBV2 and TRBJ2-7, with 14 bases aligning to TRBD2. CDR1 SNHLY and CDR2 FYNNEI come from the germline V gene. This CDR3 comprises 14 residues. The junction had 2 bases not matched to a gene; V was cut back by 4 bases and J by 6 bases. CDR3 loop: CASSGGLAGVEQYF. The CDR3 nucleotides are TGTGCCAGCAGTGGGGGACTAGCGGGGGTCGAGCAGTACTTC.